The 16 T cell receptor beta chains given below trace back to one sample, sequenced in a study of identical twins. TCRdb re-called the 5' RACE reads through MiXCR, storing one row per CDR3 protein. The table shows approximately 620,000 distinct CDR3 sequences, with 8.5% to 9% occurring only once. This sample was shared with a second study, whose subject was yellow fever vaccine responses in identical twins.

Material: PBMCs. Every receptor here comes from a woman younger than 35 in good health.

Many counts were recorded for this clonotype. The rearrangement joins TRBV10-3 to TRBJ2-7; D call uncertain. The CDR3 covers 16 residues. The germline CDR1 and CDR2 sequences are ENHRY and SYGVKD. Trimming pared 3 bases from V and 0 bases from J, leaving 15 bases between. The CDR3 DNA follows: TGTGCCATCAGTGACCCCCTAATACATGTCTCCTACGAGCAGTACTTC. Translation gives CAISDPLIHVSYEQYF.

This clonotype was seen more than once but under ten times. The chain links TRBV28 to TRBJ2-5, with D maybe TRBD1 (5 bases). Germline assignment: CDR1 MDHEN and CDR2 SYDVKM. This CDR3 has 18 amino acids. Trimming cost V 6 bases and J 2 bases, with 25 bases left between them. CDR3 DNA: TGTGCCAGCAGCCTTTGGGGCCTACACCGACAGCCACAAGAGACCCAGTACTTC. Residues: CASSLWGLHRQPQETQYF.

The rearrangement uses TRBV3-1 and TRBJ2-7; D is possibly TRBD1 or TRBD2 (5 bases each). CDR3 length equals 17 residues. V dropped 1 base and J dropped 7 bases, with 23 bases sitting between them. The germline V gene has CDR1 LGHDT and CDR2 YNNKEL (reference sequence). The CDR3: CASSQGRATLLRGEQYF. CDR3 coding DNA: TGTGCCAGCAGCCAAGGTCGGGCGACTTTACTGAGGGGAGAGCAGTACTTC.

The genes are TRBV21-1 and TRBJ2-3. TRBV21-1 is marked as a pseudogene. This CDR3 spans 17 amino acids. The CDR3 here is CASSNPLSGTSTDTQYF. The CDR3 bases are TGTGCCAGCAGCAACCCTCTTTCGGGGACTAGCACAGATACGCAGTATTTT.

The chain carries TRBV19 and TRBJ2-7, with 7 bases fitting TRBD2. Germline V gives CDR1 LNHDA, CDR2 SQIVND (reference sequence). J lost 3 bases, V lost 3 bases, and 11 bases had no gene match. This CDR3 contains 16 residues. The CDR3 DNA reads TGTGCCAGTAGTATCGCCAGGACTAGGGTGGACTACGAGCAGTACTTC. Translating it yields CASSIARTRVDYEQYF.

This clonotype was seen a handful of times. This CDR3 reads CASSGPGLAKNIQYF. The CDR3 DNA is TGTGCCAGCAGCGGCCCGGGACTAGCCAAAAACATTCAGTACTTC. This chain links TRBV5-6 with TRBJ2-4; possibly TRBD2 for D (6 bases). Trimming pared 4 bases from V and 0 bases from J, leaving 11 bases between. There are 15 residues in the CDR3. Germline V gene lookup returns CDR1 SGHDT and CDR2 YYEEEE.

This clonotype was counted ten times or more. This rearrangement joins TRBV2 to TRBJ2-2; a weak D match, TRBD1 (6 bases). Germline V gene lookup returns CDR1 SNHLY and CDR2 FYNNEI. The ends were cut back, 6 bases at V and 6 bases at J, with 14 bases in the middle. The CDR3 is 14 residues long. CDR3 nucleotide sequence: TGTGCCAGCAGATATGGGGGCACTCCCGGGGAGCTGTTTTTT. This codes for CASRYGGTPGELFF. Based on the CDR3 plus reference TRBV2 and TRBJ2-2, the full variable domain is EPEVTQTPSHQVTQMGQEVILRCVPISNHLYFYWYRQILGQKVEFLVSFYNNEISEKSEIFDDQFSVERPDGSNFTLKIRSTKLEDSAMYFCASRYGGTPGELFFGEGSRLTVL.

The chain uses TRBV6-1 and TRBJ2-7; 7 bases fit TRBD2. The germline gives CDR1 MNHNS, CDR2 SASEGT. The CDR3 length is 14 residues. Losses at the gene ends were 3 bases for V and 7 bases for J; bases not matched to a gene: 9. This CDR3 is CASSDSGRASEQYF. The CDR3 nucleotides read TGTGCCAGCAGTGACAGTGGGAGGGCCAGTGAGCAGTACTTC.

The V and J genes are TRBV6-2 or TRBV6-3 and TRBJ2-1; D is unclear. This CDR3 comprises 13 residues. The ends were cut back, 3 bases at V and 3 bases at J, with 6 bases in the middle. Per the germline V gene, CDR1 is MNHEY and CDR2 is SVGEGT. The CDR3 reads CASSYDIYNEQFF. CDR3 nucleotides: TGTGCCAGCAGTTATGACATCTACAATGAGCAGTTCTTC.

The J gene is TRBJ2-3, the V gene TRBV29-1, with a tentative D call TRBD2 (5 bases). Trimming removed 5 bases from V and 1 base from J, with 13 bases in between. In germline, CDR1 is SQVTM, CDR2 ANQGSEA. This CDR3 contains 14 residues. This CDR3 reads CSVSPPRGTDTQYF. CDR3 DNA: TGCAGCGTTAGCCCCCCGCGGGGCACAGATACGCAGTATTTT.

The V gene is TRBV6-5, the J gene TRBJ2-3; weak D call: TRBD1 (6 bases). Looked up from germline, CDR1 is MNHEY and CDR2 is SVGAGI. V lost 1 base to trimming and J lost 6 bases, with 23 bases between them. The CDR3 loop spans 18 amino acids. The CDR3: CASSYYLPRTALVDTQYF. In DNA, the CDR3 is TGTGCCAGCAGTTACTACTTACCCCGGACAGCCCTCGTGGATACGCAGTATTTT.

This chain uses TRBV20-1 with TRBJ2-1; D is uncertain. Trimming left V 0 bases short and J 2 bases short, with 5 bases between. The CDR3 runs to 13 residues. CDR1 is DFQATT, CDR2 SNEGSKA, per germline (reference sequence). CDR3 protein: CSARDRAYNEQFF. The DNA of the CDR3 is TGCAGTGCTAGAGATCGCGCCTACAATGAGCAGTTCTTC.

This clonotype was detected many times. The genes are TRBV6-2 or TRBV6-3 and TRBJ2-1, with D maybe TRBD1 (6 bases). Per the germline V gene, CDR1 is MNHEY and CDR2 is SVGEGT. The CDR3 runs 17 residues. The germline V and J ends were trimmed by 3 bases and 5 bases, with 20 bases remaining between them. Here the CDR3 DNA reads TGTGCCAGCAGTTATTTAATCGGGACAAGAAGAGACAATGAGCAGTTCTTC. Translating it yields CASSYLIGTRRDNEQFF.

The chain links TRBV7-9 to TRBJ2-4, with a tentative D call TRBD1 (5 bases). The length of the CDR3 is 15 residues. V lost 4 bases to trimming and J lost 0 bases, with 10 bases between them. Germline-derived CDR1 and CDR2 are SEHNR and FQNEAQ (reference sequence). CDR3 protein: CASSSPRVAKNIQYF. The CDR3, as DNA: TGTGCCAGCAGCTCCCCCAGGGTAGCCAAAAACATTCAGTACTTC.

This clonotype has only a few counts. In DNA form, the CDR3 reads TGCAGTGCTAGAGAGGGTAGCGGGGGGGCCGGGAGGACCGGGGAGCTGTTTTTT. Its translation: CSAREGSGGAGRTGELFF. The chain is built from TRBV20-1 and TRBJ2-2; 11 bases fit TRBD2. V shed 0 bases and J 5 bases; nucleotides not matched to a gene: 11. This CDR3 region has 18 residues. Germline loops: CDR1 DFQATT, CDR2 SNEGSKA (reference sequence).

This chain joins TRBV12-3 or TRBV12-4 and TRBJ2-1, with a possible D match to TRBD1 (8 bases). There are 18 residues in the CDR3. Trimming cost V 6 bases and J 4 bases, with 25 bases left between them. The CDR3 DNA sequence: TGTGCCAGCAGCCTCTCAACTAAGCGGGACAGGCCATACAATGAGCAGTTCTTC. It encodes CASSLSTKRDRPYNEQFF.